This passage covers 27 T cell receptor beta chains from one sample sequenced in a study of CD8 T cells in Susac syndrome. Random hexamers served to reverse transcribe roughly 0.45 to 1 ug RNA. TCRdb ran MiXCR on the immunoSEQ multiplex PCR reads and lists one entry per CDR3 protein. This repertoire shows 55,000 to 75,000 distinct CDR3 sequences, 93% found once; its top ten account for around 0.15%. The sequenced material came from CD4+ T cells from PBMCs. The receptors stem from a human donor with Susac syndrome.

In DNA, the CDR3 is TGCAGCGTTGAGCCCATCAGGGATACGCAGTATTTT. This gives the protein CSVEPIRDTQYF. This chain joins TRBV29-1 and TRBJ2-3; D remains unclear. CDR3 length equals 12 residues. The germline V gene encodes CDR1 SQVTM and CDR2 ANQGSEA. Trimming shortened V by 3 bases and J by 6 bases, and 10 bases separated the two germline ends.

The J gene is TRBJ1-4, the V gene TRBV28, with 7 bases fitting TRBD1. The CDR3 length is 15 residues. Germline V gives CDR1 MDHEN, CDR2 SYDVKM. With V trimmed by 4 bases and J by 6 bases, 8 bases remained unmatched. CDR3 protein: CASSSLQGRDEKLFF. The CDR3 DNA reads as TGTGCCAGCAGTTCATTACAGGGGCGGGATGAAAAACTGTTTTTT. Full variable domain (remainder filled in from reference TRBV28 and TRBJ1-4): DVKVTQSSRYLVKRTGEKVFLECVQDMDHENMFWYRQDPGLGLRLIYFSYDVKMKEKGDIPEGYSVSREKKERFSLILESASTNQTSMYLCASSSLQGRDEKLFFGSGTQLSVL.

As DNA, the CDR3 is TGTGCCAGCAGCTTACGGCACCATAGCAATCAGCCCCAGCATTTT. It translates to CASSLRHHSNQPQHF. The chain couples TRBV7-2 to TRBJ1-5, with D hard to call. CDR1 and CDR2 (germline): SGHTA, FQGNSA. Between the trimmed V and J ends, which lost 2 bases and 0 bases, there was a span of 8 bases. The CDR3 has 15 residues.

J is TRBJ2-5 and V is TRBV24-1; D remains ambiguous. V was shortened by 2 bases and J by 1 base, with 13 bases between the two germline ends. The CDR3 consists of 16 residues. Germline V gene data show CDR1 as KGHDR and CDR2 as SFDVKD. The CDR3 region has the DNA TGTGCCACCAGTGATTCCCAAGTGGGTTCCCAAGAGACCCAGTACTTC. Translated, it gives CATSDSQVGSQETQYF.

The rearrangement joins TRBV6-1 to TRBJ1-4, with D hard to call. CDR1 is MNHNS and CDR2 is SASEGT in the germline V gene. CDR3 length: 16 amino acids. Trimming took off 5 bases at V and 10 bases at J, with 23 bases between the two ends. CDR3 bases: TGTGCCAGCAGTCTCAACCGGGCCTCAGATTTGGGAAAACTGTTTTTT. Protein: CASSLNRASDLGKLFF.

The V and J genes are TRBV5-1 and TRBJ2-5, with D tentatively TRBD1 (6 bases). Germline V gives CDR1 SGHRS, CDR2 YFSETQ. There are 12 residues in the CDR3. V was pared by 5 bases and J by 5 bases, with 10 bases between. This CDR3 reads CASRGTGETQYF. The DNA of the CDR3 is TGCGCCAGCAGAGGTACAGGGGAGACCCAGTACTTC. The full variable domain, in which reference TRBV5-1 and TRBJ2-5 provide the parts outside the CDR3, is KAGVTQTPRYLIKTRGQQVTLSCSPISGHRSVSWYQQTPGQGLQFLFEYFSETQRNKGNFPGRFSGRQFSNSRSEMNVSTLELGDSALYLCASRGTGETQYFGPGTRLLVL.

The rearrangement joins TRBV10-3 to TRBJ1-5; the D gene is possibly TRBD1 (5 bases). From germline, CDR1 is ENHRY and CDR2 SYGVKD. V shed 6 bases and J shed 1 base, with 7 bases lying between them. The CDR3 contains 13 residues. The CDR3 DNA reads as TGTGCCATCAGGGGGGGGAGCAATCAGCCCCAGCATTTT. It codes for CAIRGGSNQPQHF.

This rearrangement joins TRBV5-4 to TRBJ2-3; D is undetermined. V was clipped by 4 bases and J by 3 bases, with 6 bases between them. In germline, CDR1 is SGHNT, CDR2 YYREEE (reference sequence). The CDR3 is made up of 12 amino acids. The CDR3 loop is CASSRITDTQYF. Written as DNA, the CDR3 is TGTGCCAGCAGCCGCATAACAGATACGCAGTATTTT.

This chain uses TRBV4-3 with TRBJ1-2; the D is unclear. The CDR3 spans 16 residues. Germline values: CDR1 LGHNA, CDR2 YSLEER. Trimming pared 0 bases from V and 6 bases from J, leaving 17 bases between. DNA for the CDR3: TGCGCCAGCAGCCAAGACGAGGGATCGGCGCGTCATGGCTACACCTTC. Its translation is CASSQDEGSARHGYTF.

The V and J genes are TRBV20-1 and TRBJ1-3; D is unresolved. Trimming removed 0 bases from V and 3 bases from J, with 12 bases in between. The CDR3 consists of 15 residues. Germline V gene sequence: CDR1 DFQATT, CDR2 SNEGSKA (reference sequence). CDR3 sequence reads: CSARDNQVRGNTIYF. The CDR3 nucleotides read TGCAGTGCTAGAGATAATCAGGTCCGTGGAAACACCATATATTTT.

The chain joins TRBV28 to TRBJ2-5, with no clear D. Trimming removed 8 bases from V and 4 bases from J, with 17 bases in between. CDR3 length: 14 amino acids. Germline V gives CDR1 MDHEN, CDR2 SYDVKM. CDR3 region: CASQTPSRVETQYF. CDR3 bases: TGTGCCAGCCAGACTCCGAGCCGAGTAGAGACCCAGTACTTC.

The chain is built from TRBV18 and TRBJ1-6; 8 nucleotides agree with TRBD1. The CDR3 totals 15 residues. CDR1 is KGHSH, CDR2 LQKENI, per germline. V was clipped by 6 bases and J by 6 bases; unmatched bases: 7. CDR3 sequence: CASSPDRVSNSPLHF. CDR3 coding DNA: TGTGCCAGCTCGCCGGACAGGGTCAGTAATTCACCCCTCCACTTT.

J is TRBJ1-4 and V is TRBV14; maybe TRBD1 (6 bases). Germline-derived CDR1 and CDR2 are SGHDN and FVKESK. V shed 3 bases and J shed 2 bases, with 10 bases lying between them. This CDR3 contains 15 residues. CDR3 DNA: TGTGCCAGCAGCCAGGCAGGGGTGACTAATGAAAAACTGTTTTTT. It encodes CASSQAGVTNEKLFF. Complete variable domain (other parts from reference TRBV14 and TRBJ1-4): EAGVTQFPSHSVIEKGQTVTLRCDPISGHDNLYWYRRVMGKEIKFLLHFVKESKQDESGMPNNRFLAERTGGTYSTLKVQPAELEDSGVYFCASSQAGVTNEKLFFGSGTQLSVL.

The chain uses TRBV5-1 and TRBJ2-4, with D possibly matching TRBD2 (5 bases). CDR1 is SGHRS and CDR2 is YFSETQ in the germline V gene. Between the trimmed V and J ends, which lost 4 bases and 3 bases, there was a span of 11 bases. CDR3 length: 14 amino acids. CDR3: CASSLALGKNIQYF. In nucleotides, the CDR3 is TGCGCCAGCAGCCTAGCCCTAGGCAAAAACATTCAGTACTTC. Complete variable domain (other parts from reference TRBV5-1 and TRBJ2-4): KAGVTQTPRYLIKTRGQQVTLSCSPISGHRSVSWYQQTPGQGLQFLFEYFSETQRNKGNFPGRFSGRQFSNSRSEMNVSTLELGDSALYLCASSLALGKNIQYFGAGTRLSVL.

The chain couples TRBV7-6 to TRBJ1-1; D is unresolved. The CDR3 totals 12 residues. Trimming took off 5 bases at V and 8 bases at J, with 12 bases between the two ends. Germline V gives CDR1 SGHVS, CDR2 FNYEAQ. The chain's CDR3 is CASSDWGREAFF. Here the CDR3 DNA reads TGTGCCAGCAGCGACTGGGGTAGGGAAGCTTTCTTT.

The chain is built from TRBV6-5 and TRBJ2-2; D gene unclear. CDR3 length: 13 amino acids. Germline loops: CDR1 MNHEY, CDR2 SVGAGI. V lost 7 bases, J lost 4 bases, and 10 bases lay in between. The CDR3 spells CASTKDGTGELFF. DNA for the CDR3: TGTGCCAGCACCAAGGACGGCACCGGGGAGCTGTTTTTT.

CDR3 protein: CASSLDSIAQFF. The CDR3 region has the DNA TGTGCCAGCAGCTTAGATAGTATCGCGCAGTTCTTC. This chain uses TRBV7-2 with TRBJ2-1; D not resolved. The CDR3 length is 12 residues. V lost 1 base to trimming and J lost 12 bases, with 10 bases between them. Germline CDR1 is SGHTA and CDR2 is FQGNSA. The full variable domain, its missing parts supplied by reference TRBV7-2 and TRBJ2-1, is GAGVSQSPSNKVTEKGKDVELRCDPISGHTALYWYRQSLGQGLEFLIYFQGNSAPDKSGLPSDRFSAERTGGSVSTLTIQRTQQEDSAVYLCASSLDSIAQFFGPGTRLTVL.

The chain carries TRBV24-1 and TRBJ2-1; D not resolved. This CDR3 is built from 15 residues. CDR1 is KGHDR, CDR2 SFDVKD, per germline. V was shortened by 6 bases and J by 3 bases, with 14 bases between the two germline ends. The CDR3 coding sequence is TGTGCCACCAGTTTAAGTAACACACTCTACAATGAGCAGTTCTTC. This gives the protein CATSLSNTLYNEQFF.

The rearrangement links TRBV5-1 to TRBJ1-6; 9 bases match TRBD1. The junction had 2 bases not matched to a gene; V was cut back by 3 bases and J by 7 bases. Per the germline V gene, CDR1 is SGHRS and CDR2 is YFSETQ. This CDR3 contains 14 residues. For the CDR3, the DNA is TGCGCCAGCAGCTCCGGGACAGGGAATTCACCCCTCCACTTT. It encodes CASSSGTGNSPLHF.

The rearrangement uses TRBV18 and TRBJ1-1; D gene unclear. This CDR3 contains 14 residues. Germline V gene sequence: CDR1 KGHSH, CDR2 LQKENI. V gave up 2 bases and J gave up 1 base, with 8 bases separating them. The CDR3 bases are TGTGCCAGCTCACCATTGGCAGAGAACACTGAAGCTTTCTTT. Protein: CASSPLAENTEAFF.

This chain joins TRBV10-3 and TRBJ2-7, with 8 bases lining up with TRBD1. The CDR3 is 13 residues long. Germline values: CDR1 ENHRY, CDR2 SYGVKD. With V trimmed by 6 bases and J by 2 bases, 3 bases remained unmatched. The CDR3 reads CAIRETGAYEQYF. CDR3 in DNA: TGTGCCATCAGAGAGACAGGGGCCTACGAGCAGTACTTC.

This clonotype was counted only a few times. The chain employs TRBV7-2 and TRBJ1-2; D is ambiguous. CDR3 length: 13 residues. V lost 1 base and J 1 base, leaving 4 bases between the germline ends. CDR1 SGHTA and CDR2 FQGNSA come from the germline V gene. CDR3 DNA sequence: TGTGCCAGCAGCTTAGGGGATAACTATGGCTACACCTTC. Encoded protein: CASSLGDNYGYTF.

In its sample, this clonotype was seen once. CDR3 in DNA: TGCAGCGTCAGACAGGGGGCAGGGTCAGATACGCAGTATTTT. As protein: CSVRQGAGSDTQYF. The chain links TRBV29-1 to TRBJ2-3; TRBD1 aligns across 10 bases. With V trimmed by 6 bases and J by 4 bases, 7 bases remained unmatched. The CDR3 totals 14 residues. Germline V lookup: CDR1 SQVTM, CDR2 ANQGSEA.

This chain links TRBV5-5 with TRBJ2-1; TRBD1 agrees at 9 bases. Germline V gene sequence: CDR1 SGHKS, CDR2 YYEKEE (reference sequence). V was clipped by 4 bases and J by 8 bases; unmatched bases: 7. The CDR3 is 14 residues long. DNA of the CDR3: TGTGCCAGCAGCCTGGGGACAGGGTTCGATGAGCAGTTCTTC. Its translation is CASSLGTGFDEQFF.

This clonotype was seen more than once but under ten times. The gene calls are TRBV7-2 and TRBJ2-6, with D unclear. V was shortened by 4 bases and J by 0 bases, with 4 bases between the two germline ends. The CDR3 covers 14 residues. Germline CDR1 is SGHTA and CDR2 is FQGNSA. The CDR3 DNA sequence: TGTGCCAGCAGCTCTAGCTCTGGGGCCAACGTCCTGACTTTC. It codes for CASSSSSGANVLTF.

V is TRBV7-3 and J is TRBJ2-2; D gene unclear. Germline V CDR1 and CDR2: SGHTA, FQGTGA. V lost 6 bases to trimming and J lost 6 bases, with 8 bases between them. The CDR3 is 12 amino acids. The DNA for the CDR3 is TGTGCCAGCAGTTACGGCCCCGGGGAGCTGTTTTTT. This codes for CASSYGPGELFF.

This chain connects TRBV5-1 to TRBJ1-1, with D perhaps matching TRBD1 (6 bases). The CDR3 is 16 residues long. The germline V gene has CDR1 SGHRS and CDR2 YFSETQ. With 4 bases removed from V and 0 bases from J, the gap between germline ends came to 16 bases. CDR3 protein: CASSLEAGVVNTEAFF. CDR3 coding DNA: TGCGCCAGCAGCCTCGAGGCAGGGGTTGTGAACACTGAAGCTTTCTTT.